This T cell receptor (beta chain) was recorded in a study of tumor-infiltrating lymphocytes in oesophageal squamous cell carcinoma. Both ends counted, the CDR3 spans 17 residues. Looked up from germline, CDR1 is WNHNN and CDR2 is SYGVQD (reference sequence). TCRdb ran MiXCR on the PCR reads and lists one entry per CDR3 protein. The top ten clones hold over 10% of a sample with fewer than 15,000 distinct CDR3 sequences, around 53% of them seen once. As regards this clonotype: No conserved phenylalanine or tryptophan is present at the end of the CDR3, so a read error is the likely explanation. The DNA is left out, because the CDR3 cannot be placed on it with certainty; the CDR3 is given as TCRdb lists it.

The receptor's source is a female donor with esophageal squamous cell carcinoma. The chain recombines TRBV10-1 with TRBJ2-7; the table's D call, TRBD1, was not checked against the DNA. The sample was blood. CDR3 amino acids: CASSETEGSHHGYTFGS.